The following is a T cell receptor beta chain sequence with its context. Its target is unknown. Produced via immunoSEQ multiplex PCR; TCRdb's table is partial and in-frame only. The table records some 130,000 clones, 90% of them present only once. Germline V gives CDR1 GTSNPN, CDR2 SVGIG (reference sequence). V lost 1 base to trimming and J lost 9 bases, with 7 bases between them. This CDR3 has 12 residues. The record originates from a study of T cell responses to AZD1222 COVID-19 vaccine. Study conclusions and caveats: In the spike-specific TCR repertoire, nearly half reportedly target unmutated variant regions.

The chain recombines TRBV30 with TRBJ1-6; the D is unclear. This receptor was taken from an adult in good health. The starting material was peripheral blood, obtained on day 0 of AZD1222 vaccination. CDR3 DNA: TGTGCCTGGAGTGGGCTCGCTTCACCCCTCCACTTT. This sequence encodes CAWSGLASPLHF.